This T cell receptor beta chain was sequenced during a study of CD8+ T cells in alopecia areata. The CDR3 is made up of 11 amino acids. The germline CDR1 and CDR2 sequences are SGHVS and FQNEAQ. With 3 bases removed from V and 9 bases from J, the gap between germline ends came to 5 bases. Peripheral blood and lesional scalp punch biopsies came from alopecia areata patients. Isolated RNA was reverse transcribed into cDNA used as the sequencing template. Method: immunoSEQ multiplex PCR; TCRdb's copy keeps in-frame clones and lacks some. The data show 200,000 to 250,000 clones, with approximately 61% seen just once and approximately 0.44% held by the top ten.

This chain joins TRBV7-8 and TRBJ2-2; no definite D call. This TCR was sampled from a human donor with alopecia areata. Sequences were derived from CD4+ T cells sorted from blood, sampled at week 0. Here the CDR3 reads CASSFVRELFF. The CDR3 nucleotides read TGTGCCAGCAGCTTTGTCCGGGAGCTGTTTTTT.